Shown below are 9 T cell receptor beta chains from a single sample sequenced in a study of CXCR3-negative and CXCR3-positive naive CD8 T cells. UMI-labeled 5' RACE TRB cDNA libraries were prepared from the cells. TCRdb re-analyzed the 5' RACE reads; it lists each CDR3 protein once, without DNA. The sample holds approximately 66,000 distinct CDR3 sequences. Sequencing used naive CXCR3- CD8+ T cells from blood. Subset specified: CD45RO-CCR7+CD27+CD95- naive CD8+ T cells lacking CXCR3 (TNR3-). These receptors were taken from a human donor in good health. Some clones in this sample may be carry-over from other donors' samples.

The J gene is TRBJ1-2, the V gene TRBV12-3 or TRBV12-4; TCRdb reports TRBD1, a call that lacks DNA to check it against. The length of the CDR3 is 16 residues. Here the CDR3 reads CASSPFGAESNYGYTF.

The J gene is TRBJ2-1, the V gene TRBV2; TCRdb lists TRBD1, though no DNA is available to test this call. The CDR3 is 13 amino acids. Germline V gene sequence: CDR1 SNHLY, CDR2 FYNNEI. The CDR3 sequence: CASSGSGGTEQFF.

The J gene is TRBJ2-5, the V gene TRBV3-1. The CDR3 covers 14 residues. Germline V gene sequence: CDR1 LGHDT, CDR2 YNNKEL (reference sequence). CDR3 sequence reads: CASSPALGQETQYF.

The chain is built from TRBV12-3 or TRBV12-4 and TRBJ2-7; the TRBD1 assignment by TCRdb is unverifiable without DNA. The CDR3 length is 14 residues. The CDR3 reads CASSLQGASNEQYF.

This chain joins TRBV4-1 and TRBJ1-4. The CDR3 length is 15 residues. Per germline, CDR1 MGHRA and CDR2 YSYEKL. CDR3 in amino acids: CASSQPTTTSEKLFF.

V gene TRBV27 combines with J gene TRBJ2-1; TCRdb outputs TRBD2, but without DNA this stays unchecked. In germline, CDR1 is MNHEY, CDR2 SMNVEV (reference sequence). There are 15 residues in the CDR3. The chain's CDR3 is CASSLDYDSYNEQFF.

The chain joins TRBV5-1 to TRBJ1-5. Germline V lookup: CDR1 SGHRS, CDR2 YFSETQ. The CDR3 consists of 14 residues. This CDR3 reads CASSLGPSYQPQHF.

This chain joins TRBV7-9 and TRBJ1-1; TCRdb outputs TRBD1, but without DNA this stays unchecked. The CDR3 is made up of 15 amino acids. The germline V gene has CDR1 SEHNR and CDR2 FQNEAQ (reference sequence). The chain's CDR3 is CASSPPTPRNTEAFF.

This sequence joins TRBV28 and TRBJ1-5; TCRdb gives TRBD1 as the D gene, but with no DNA this cannot be confirmed. CDR3 length equals 16 residues. The germline V gene encodes CDR1 MDHEN and CDR2 SYDVKM. The CDR3 sequence: CASSSLDRVGHQPQHF.